Detailed here is one T cell receptor (beta chain). The data stem from a study of T-cell reconstitution after alpha-beta-depleted transplantation in children. Unique molecular identifiers tagged the TCRbeta library. TCRdb processed the PCR reads anew with MiXCR; each CDR3 protein has one entry. This sample has approximately 640,000 distinct CDR3 sequences, with 16% found just once. The CDR3 is 14 amino acids. The V end was cut by 5 bases, the J end by 1 base, with 12 bases between. This chain connects TRBV12-3 or TRBV12-4 to TRBJ2-7, with D perhaps matching TRBD1 or TRBD2 (5 bases each). This specimen was PBMCs from the stem cell graft donor, taken from the stem cell graft. This clonotype was sampled from a human donor who donated a stem cell graft to a child with acute myeloid leukemia. This CDR3 is CASSAGTPSYEQYF. In DNA, the CDR3 is TGTGCCAGCAGTGCCGGGACGCCTTCCTACGAGCAGTACTTC.